This T cell receptor beta chain was sequenced for a study of cytomegalovirus exposure and HLA in healthy donors. Germline lookup yields CDR1 SGHTA and CDR2 FQGNSA. V trimming: 3 bases; J trimming: 4 bases; junction bases outside the gene matches: 5. This CDR3 has 15 residues. Donors consisted of healthy bone marrow donors. PCR used 60 Vbeta primers and 13 Jbeta primers. The data were produced by immunoSEQ multiplex PCR, yet TCRdb's version contains in-frame clones alone and is incomplete. This sample's table has more than 95,000 clones. The sample consisted of PBMCs. This clonotype was obtained from a man in his thirties or forties in good health and CMV-seronegative. The chain recombines TRBV7-2 with TRBJ2-1; 8 nucleotides agree with TRBD1. CDR3 sequence reads: CASSFLQGAYNEQFF. CDR3 nucleotides: TGTGCCAGCAGCTTTTTGCAGGGGGCTTACAATGAGCAGTTCTTC. The variable domain in full, with the rest retrieved from reference TRBV7-2 and TRBJ2-1, is GAGVSQSPSNKVTEKGKDVELRCDPISGHTALYWYRQSLGQGLEFLIYFQGNSAPDKSGLPSDRFSAERTGGSVSTLTIQRTQQEDSAVYLCASSFLQGAYNEQFFGPGTRLTVL.